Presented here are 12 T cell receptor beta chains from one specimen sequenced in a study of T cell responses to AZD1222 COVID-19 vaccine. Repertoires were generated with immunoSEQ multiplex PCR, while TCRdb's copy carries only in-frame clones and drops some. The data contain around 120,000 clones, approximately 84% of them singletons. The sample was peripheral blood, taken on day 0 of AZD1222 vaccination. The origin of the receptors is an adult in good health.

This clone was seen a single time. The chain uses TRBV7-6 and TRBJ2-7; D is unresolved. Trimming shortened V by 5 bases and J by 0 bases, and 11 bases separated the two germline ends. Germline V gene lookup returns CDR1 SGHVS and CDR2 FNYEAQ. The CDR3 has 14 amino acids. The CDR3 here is CASSPLPLSYEQYF. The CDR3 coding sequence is TGTGCCAGCAGCCCCCTCCCCCTCTCCTACGAGCAGTACTTC.

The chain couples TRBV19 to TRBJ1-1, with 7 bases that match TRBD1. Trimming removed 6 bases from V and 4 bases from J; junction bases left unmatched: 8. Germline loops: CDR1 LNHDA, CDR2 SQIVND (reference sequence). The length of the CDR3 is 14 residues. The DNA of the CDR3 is TGTGCCAGTAGCTACCGACAGGGTGGCACTGAAGCTTTCTTT. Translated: CASSYRQGGTEAFF.

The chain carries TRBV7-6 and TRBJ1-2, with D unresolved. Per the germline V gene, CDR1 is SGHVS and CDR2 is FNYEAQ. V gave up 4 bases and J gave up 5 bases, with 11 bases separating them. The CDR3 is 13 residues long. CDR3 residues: CASSSPPGYGYTF. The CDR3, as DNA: TGTGCCAGCAGCTCCCCCCCGGGATATGGCTACACCTTC. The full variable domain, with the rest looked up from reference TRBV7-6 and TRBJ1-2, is GAGVSQSPRYKVTKRGQDVALRCDPISGHVSLYWYRQALGQGPEFLTYFNYEAQQDKSGLPNDRFSAERPEGSISTLTIQRTEQRDSAMYRCASSSPPGYGYTFGSGTRLTVV.

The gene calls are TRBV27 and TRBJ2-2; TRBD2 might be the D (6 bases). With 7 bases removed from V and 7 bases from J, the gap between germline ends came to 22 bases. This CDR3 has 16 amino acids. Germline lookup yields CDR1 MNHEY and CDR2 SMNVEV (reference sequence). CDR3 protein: CASTLRDTSLGGELFF. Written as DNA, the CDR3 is TGTGCCAGCACCCTCAGGGATACTAGCTTGGGCGGGGAGCTGTTTTTT.

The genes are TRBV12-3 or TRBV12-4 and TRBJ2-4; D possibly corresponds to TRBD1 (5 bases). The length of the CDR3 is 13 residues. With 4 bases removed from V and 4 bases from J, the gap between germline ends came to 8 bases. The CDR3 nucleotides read TGTGCCAGCAGTTGGGGCGGTAAAAACATTCAGTACTTC. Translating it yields CASSWGGKNIQYF.

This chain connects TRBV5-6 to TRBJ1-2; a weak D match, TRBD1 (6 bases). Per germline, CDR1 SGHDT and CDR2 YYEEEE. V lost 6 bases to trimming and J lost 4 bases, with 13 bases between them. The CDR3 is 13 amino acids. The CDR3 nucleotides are TGTGCCAGCATAGGGGCCAGGGGCTATGGCTACACCTTC. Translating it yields CASIGARGYGYTF.

The CDR3 reads CASSQNLRGLPYEQYF. DNA of the CDR3: TGCGCCAGCAGTCAGAACCTAAGGGGTTTGCCCTACGAGCAGTACTTC. This chain uses TRBV10-1 with TRBJ2-7; a possible D gene is TRBD1 (5 bases). This CDR3 has 16 residues. Trimming took 5 bases from V and 2 from J, leaving 19 bases between them. Germline CDR1 WNHNN, CDR2 SYGVQD (reference sequence).

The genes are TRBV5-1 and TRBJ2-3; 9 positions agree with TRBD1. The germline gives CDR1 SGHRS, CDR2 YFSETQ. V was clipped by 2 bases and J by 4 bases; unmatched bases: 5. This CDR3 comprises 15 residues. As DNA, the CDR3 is TGCGCCAGCAGCTTCGGGACAGGGTGGGCAGATACGCAGTATTTT. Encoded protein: CASSFGTGWADTQYF. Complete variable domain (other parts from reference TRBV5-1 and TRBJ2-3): KAGVTQTPRYLIKTRGQQVTLSCSPISGHRSVSWYQQTPGQGLQFLFEYFSETQRNKGNFPGRFSGRQFSNSRSEMNVSTLELGDSALYLCASSFGTGWADTQYFGPGTRLTVL.

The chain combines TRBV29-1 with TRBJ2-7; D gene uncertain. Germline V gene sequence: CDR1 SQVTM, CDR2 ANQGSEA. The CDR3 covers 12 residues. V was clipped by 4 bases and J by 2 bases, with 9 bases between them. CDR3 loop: CSVGAGPYEQYF. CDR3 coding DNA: TGCAGCGTTGGGGCCGGCCCCTACGAGCAGTACTTC.

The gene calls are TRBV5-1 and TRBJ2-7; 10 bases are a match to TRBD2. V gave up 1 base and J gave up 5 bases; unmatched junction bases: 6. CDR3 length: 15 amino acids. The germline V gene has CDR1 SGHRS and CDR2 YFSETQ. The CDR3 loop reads CASSLSTSGTHEQYF. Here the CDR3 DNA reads TGCGCCAGCAGCTTGTCAACTAGCGGGACCCACGAGCAGTACTTC.

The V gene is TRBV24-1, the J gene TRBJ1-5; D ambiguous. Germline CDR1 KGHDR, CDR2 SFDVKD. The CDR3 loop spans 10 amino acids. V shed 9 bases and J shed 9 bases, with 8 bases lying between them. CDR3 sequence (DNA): TGTGCCACCGGATTCAGGCCCCAGCATTTT. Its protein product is CATGFRPQHF.

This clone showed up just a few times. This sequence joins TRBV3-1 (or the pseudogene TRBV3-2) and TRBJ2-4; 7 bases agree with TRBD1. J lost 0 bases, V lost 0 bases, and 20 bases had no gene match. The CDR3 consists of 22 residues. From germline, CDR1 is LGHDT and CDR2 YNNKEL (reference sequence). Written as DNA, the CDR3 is TGTGCCAGCAGCCAAGATCCCCGGTGGGACAGTCGAGGGGTTATAGCCAAAAACATTCAGTACTTC. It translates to CASSQDPRWDSRGVIAKNIQYF.